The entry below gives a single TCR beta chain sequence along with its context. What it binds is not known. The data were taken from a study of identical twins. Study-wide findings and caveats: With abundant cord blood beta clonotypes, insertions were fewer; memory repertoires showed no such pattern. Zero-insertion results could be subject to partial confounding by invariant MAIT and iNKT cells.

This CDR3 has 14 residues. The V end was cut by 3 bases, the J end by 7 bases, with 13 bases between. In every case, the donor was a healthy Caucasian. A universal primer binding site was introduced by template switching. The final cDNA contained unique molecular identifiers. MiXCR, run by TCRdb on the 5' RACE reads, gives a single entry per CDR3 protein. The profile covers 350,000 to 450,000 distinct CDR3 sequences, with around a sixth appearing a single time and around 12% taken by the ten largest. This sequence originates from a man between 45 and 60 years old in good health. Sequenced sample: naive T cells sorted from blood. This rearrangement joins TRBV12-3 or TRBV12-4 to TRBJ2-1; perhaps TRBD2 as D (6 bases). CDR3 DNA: TGTGCCAGCAGTTTCCGCGGGACGAGGAATGAGCAGTTCTTC. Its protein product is CASSFRGTRNEQFF.